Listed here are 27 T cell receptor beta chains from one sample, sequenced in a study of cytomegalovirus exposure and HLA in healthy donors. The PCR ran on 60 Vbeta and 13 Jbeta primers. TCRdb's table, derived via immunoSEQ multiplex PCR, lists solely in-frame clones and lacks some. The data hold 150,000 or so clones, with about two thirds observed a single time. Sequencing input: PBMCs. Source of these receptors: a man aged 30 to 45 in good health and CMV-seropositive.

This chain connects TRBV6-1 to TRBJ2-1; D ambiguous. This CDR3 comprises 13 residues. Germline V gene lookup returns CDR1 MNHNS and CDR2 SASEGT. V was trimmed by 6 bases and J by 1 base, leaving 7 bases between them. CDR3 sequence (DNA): TGTGCCAGCAGCCCTATATCCTACAATGAGCAGTTCTTC. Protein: CASSPISYNEQFF.

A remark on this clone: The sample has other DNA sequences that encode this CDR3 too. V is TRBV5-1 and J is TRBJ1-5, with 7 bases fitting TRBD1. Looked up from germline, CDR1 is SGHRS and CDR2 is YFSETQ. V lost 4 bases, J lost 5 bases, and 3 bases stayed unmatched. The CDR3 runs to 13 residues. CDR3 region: CASSRDRDQPQHF. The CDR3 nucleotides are TGCGCCAGCAGCCGGGACAGAGATCAGCCCCAGCATTTT. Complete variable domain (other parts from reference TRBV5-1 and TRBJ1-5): KAGVTQTPRYLIKTRGQQVTLSCSPISGHRSVSWYQQTPGQGLQFLFEYFSETQRNKGNFPGRFSGRQFSNSRSEMNVSTLELGDSALYLCASSRDRDQPQHFGDGTRLSIL.

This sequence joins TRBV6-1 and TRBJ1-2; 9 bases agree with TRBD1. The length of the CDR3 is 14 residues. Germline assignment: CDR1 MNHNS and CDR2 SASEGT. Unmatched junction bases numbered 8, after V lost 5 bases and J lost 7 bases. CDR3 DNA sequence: TGTGCCAGCAGTTTATTACAGGGGGCGTCTGGCTACACCTTC. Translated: CASSLLQGASGYTF.

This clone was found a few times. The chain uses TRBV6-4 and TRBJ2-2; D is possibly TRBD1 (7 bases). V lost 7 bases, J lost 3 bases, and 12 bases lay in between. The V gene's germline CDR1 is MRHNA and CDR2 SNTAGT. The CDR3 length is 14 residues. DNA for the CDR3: TGTGCCAGCATGGAGGGGGCGCACACCGGGGAGCTGTTTTTT. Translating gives CASMEGAHTGELFF.

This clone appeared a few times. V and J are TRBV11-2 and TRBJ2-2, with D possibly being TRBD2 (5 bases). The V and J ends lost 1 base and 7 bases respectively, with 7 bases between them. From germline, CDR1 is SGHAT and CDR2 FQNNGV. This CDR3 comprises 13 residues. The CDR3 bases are TGTGCCAGCAGCTTAGGCCGGGGCGGGGAGCTGTTTTTT. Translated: CASSLGRGGELFF.

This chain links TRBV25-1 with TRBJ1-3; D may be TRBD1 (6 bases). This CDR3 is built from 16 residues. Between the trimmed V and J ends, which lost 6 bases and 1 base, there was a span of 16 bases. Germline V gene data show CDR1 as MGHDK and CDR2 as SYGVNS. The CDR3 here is CASRAGDFVSGNTIYF. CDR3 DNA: TGTGCCAGCAGAGCAGGGGATTTTGTATCTGGAAACACCATATATTTT.

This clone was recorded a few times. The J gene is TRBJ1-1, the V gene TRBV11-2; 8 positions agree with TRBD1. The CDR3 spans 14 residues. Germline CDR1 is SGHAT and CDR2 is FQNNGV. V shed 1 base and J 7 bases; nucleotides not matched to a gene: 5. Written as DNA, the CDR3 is TGTGCCAGCAGCTTAGGGGGACAGGCTATTGAAGCTTTCTTT. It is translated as CASSLGGQAIEAFF.

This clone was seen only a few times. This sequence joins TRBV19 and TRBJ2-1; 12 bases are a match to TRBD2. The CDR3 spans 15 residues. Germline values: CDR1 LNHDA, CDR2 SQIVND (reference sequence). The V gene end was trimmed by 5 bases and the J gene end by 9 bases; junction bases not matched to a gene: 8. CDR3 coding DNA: TGTGCCAGTAGTCCCCGACTAGCGGGAGTGGGTGAGCAGTTCTTC. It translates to CASSPRLAGVGEQFF.

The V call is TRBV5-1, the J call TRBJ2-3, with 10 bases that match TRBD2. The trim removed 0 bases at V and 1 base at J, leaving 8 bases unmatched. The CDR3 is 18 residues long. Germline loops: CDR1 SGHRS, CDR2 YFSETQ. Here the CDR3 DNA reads TGCGCCAGCAGCTTGGGGCTAGCGGGGGATTTTGGCACAGATACGCAGTATTTT. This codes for CASSLGLAGDFGTDTQYF.

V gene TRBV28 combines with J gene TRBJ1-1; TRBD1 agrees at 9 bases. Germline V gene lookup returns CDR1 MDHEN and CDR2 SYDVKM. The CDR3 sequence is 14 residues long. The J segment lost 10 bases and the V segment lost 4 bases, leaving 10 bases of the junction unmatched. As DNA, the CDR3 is TGTGCCAGCAGTTCACATACAGGGGGCGAAGGAGCTTTCTTT. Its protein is CASSSHTGGEGAFF.

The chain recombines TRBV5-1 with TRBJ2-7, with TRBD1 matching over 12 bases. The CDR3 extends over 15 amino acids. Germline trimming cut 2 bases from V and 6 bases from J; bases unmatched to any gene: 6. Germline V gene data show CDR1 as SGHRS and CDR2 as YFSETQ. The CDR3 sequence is CASSFPGTGGPEQYF. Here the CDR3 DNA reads TGCGCCAGCAGCTTCCCCGGGACAGGGGGCCCCGAGCAGTACTTC.

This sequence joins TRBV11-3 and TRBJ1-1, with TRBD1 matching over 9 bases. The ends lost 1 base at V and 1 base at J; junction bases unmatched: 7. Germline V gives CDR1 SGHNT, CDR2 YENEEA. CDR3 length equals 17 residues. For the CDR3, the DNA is TGTGCCAGCAGCTTAGGGGACAGGGTCGGGGGGAACACTGAAGCTTTCTTT. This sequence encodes CASSLGDRVGGNTEAFF. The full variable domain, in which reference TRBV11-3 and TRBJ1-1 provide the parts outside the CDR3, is EAGVVQSPRYKIIEKKQPVAFWCNPISGHNTLYWYLQNLGQGPELLIRYENEEAVDDSQLPKDRFSAERLKGVDSTLKIQPAELGDSAVYLCASSLGDRVGGNTEAFFGQGTRLTVV.

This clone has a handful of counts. The CDR3 coding sequence is TGTGCCACCACGAATCGGGGGGCGAACACCGGGGAGCTGTTTTTT. Translating gives CATTNRGANTGELFF. The chain uses TRBV10-3 and TRBJ2-2; TRBD2 matches at 7 bases. V trimming: 10 bases; J trimming: 0 bases; junction bases outside the gene matches: 8. CDR1 and CDR2 from the germline V gene are ENHRY and SYGVKD. The CDR3 covers 15 residues.

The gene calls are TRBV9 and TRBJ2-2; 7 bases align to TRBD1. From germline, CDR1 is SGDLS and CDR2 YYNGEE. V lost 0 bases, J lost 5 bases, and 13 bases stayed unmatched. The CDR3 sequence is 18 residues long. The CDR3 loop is CASSVVLGGVVRTGELFF. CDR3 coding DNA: TGTGCCAGCAGCGTAGTTCTAGGGGGCGTTGTAAGAACCGGGGAGCTGTTTTTT.

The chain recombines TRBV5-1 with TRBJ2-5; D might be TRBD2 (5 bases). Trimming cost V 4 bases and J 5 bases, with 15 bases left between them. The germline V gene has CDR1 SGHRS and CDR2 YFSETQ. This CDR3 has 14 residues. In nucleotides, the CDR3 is TGCGCCAGCAGCCAGCCGGGAACACAGGAGACCCAGTACTTC. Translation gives CASSQPGTQETQYF.

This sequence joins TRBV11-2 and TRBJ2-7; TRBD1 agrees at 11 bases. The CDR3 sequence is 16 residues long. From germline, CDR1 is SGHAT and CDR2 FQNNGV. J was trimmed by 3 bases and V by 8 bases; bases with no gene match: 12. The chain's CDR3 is CASDDGGGTGGYEQYF. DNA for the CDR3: TGTGCCAGCGACGATGGAGGTGGGACAGGGGGCTACGAGCAGTACTTC.

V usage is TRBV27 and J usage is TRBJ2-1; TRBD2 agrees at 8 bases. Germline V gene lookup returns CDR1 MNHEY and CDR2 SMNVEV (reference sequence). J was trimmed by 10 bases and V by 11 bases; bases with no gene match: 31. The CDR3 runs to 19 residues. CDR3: CAPGADSMYVGLGWSEQFF. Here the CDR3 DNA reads TGTGCCCCAGGTGCGGACAGTATGTACGTGGGACTAGGTTGGAGCGAGCAGTTCTTC.

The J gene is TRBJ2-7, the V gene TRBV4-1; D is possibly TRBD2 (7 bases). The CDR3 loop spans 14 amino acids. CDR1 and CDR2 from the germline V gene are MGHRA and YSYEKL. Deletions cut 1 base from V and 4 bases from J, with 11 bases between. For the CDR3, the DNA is TGCGCCAGCAGCCAAGGGGGGGGCGGGTACGAGCAGTACTTC. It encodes CASSQGGGGYEQYF.

This chain's CDR3 is CASSGPRGTEAFF. Here the CDR3 DNA reads TGTGCCAGCAGTGGACCCCGGGGGACTGAAGCTTTCTTT. The V gene is TRBV6-1, the J gene TRBJ1-1; a weak D match, TRBD1 (5 bases). The CDR3 contains 13 residues. The V end lost 4 bases, the J end lost 5 bases, and 11 bases lay between the germline ends. Germline V lookup: CDR1 MNHNS, CDR2 SASEGT.

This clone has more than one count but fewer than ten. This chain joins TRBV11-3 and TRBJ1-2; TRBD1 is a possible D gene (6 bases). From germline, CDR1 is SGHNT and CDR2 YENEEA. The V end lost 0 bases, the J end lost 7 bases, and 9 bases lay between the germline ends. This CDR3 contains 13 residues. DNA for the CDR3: TGTGCCAGCAGCTTAGACAGGGGTGGTGGCTACACCTTC. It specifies CASSLDRGGGYTF. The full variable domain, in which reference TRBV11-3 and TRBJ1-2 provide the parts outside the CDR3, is EAGVVQSPRYKIIEKKQPVAFWCNPISGHNTLYWYLQNLGQGPELLIRYENEEAVDDSQLPKDRFSAERLKGVDSTLKIQPAELGDSAVYLCASSLDRGGGYTFGSGTRLTVV.

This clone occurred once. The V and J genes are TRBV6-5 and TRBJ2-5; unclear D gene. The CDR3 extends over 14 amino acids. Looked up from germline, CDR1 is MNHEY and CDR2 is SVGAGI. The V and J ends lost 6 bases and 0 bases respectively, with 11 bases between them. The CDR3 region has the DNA TGTGCCAGCAGACCGCGAGACTACCAAGAGACCCAGTACTTC. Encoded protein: CASRPRDYQETQYF.

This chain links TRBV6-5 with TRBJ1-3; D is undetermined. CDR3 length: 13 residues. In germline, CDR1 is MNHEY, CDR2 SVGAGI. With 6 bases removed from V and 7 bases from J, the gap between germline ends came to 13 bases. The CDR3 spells CASSTGDGNTIYF. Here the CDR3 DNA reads TGTGCCAGCAGCACCGGGGATGGGAACACCATATATTTT.

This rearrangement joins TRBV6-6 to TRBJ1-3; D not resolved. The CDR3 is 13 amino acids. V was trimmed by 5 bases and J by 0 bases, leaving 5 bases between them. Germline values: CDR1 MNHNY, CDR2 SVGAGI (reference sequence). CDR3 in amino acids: CASSPVSGNTIYF. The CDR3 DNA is TGTGCCAGCAGTCCAGTCTCTGGAAACACCATATATTTT.

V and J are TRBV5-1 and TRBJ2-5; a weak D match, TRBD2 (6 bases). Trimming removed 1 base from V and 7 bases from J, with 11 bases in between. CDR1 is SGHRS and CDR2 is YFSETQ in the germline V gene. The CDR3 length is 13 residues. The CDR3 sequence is CASSLKWGGTQYF. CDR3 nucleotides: TGCGCCAGCAGCTTGAAATGGGGAGGGACCCAGTACTTC.

CDR3 sequence (DNA): TGTGCCAGCAGCCCGAGGGGGCCGAACAATCAGCCCCAGCATTTT. Its protein product is CASSPRGPNNQPQHF. The chain has TRBV7-2 and TRBJ1-5, with TRBD1 matching over 7 bases. Losses at the gene ends were 5 bases for V and 3 bases for J; bases not matched to a gene: 7. This CDR3 is 15 amino acids long. Looked up from germline, CDR1 is SGHTA and CDR2 is FQGNSA.

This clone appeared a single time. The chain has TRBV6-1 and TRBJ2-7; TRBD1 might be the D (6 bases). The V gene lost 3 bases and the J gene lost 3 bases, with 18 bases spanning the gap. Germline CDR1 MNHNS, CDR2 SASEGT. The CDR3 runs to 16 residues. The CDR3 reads CASSERFWTEVYEQYF. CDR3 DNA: TGTGCCAGCAGTGAGAGGTTTTGGACAGAAGTCTACGAGCAGTACTTC.

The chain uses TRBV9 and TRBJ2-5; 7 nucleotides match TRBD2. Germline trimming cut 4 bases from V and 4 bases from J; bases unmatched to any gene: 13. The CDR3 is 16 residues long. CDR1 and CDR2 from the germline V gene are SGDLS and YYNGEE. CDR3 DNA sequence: TGTGCCAGCAGCCCACTGTCGGCGGGAGAAGGAGAGACCCAGTACTTC. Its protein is CASSPLSAGEGETQYF.